These 5 T cell receptor beta chains were sequenced from one sample in a study of Graves' ophthalmopathy and Graves' hyperthyroidism. Amplification from RNA transcripts yielded the TCR beta CDR3 regions. After a first-round RT-PCR with HTBI primers, a second-round multiplex PCR was run. TCRdb passed the multiplex PCR reads through MiXCR, listing each CDR3 protein once. The repertoire holds about 400,000 distinct CDR3 sequences, approximately 16% seen once, with 1.6% in the top ten. Sequences were obtained from peripheral blood. Receptors originate from a young woman with Graves' ophthalmopathy.

V and J are TRBV19 and TRBJ2-1; no definite D call. CDR1 is LNHDA and CDR2 is SQIVND in the germline V gene (reference sequence). V lost 3 bases, J lost 7 bases, and 10 bases lay in between. CDR3 length: 13 amino acids. CDR3 in DNA: TGTGCCAGTAGTATGGGTCCGGCTAATGAGCAGTTCTTC. Its translation: CASSMGPANEQFF. Complete variable domain (other parts from reference TRBV19 and TRBJ2-1): DGGITQSPKYLFRKEGQNVTLSCEQNLNHDAMYWYRQDPGQGLRLIYYSQIVNDFQKGDIAEGYSVSREKKESFPLTVTSAQKNPTAFYLCASSMGPANEQFFGPGTRLTVL.

A word on this clonotype: With a much larger clone just one base away, this may be a read error. The chain uses TRBV4-1 and TRBJ1-2; D call uncertain. Trimming stripped 0 bases from V and 0 bases from J, with 11 bases between. Germline-derived CDR1 and CDR2 are MGHRA and YSYEKL. There are 16 residues in the CDR3. CDR3 region: CASSQDVAAANYGYTF. The CDR3 DNA sequence: TGCGCCAGCAGCCAAGACGTGGCGGCCGCTAACTATGGCTACACCTTC.

This sequence joins TRBV19 and TRBJ2-5; tentative D call: TRBD2 (6 bases). Per germline, CDR1 LNHDA and CDR2 SQIVND (reference sequence). Trimming left V 1 base short and J 3 bases short, with 15 bases between. The CDR3 has 16 amino acids. The CDR3 bases are TGTGCCAGTAGTATAGTCCCCTACCGGGGGAAAGAGACCCAGTACTTC. Translating gives CASSIVPYRGKETQYF.

In this sample, this clonotype turned up many times. V and J are TRBV6-5 and TRBJ1-5; D is undetermined. This CDR3 has 17 amino acids. Germline CDR1 reads MNHEY; CDR2 reads SVGAGI. The ends were cut back, 0 bases at V and 2 bases at J, with 14 bases in the middle. CDR3 DNA: TGTGCCAGCAGTTACTCGAGTCCTAAGGGAGGCAATCAGCCCCAGCATTTT. This translates into CASSYSSPKGGNQPQHF.

This clonotype was observed many times. The chain is built from TRBV5-1 and TRBJ1-1; D is possibly TRBD1 (6 bases). In germline, CDR1 is SGHRS, CDR2 YFSETQ. The CDR3 is 14 amino acids. V gave up 4 bases and J gave up 4 bases, with 14 bases separating them. The CDR3 nucleotides are TGCGCCAGCAGCGTACAGGGTGGGGGCACTGAAGCTTTCTTT. This gives the protein CASSVQGGGTEAFF.